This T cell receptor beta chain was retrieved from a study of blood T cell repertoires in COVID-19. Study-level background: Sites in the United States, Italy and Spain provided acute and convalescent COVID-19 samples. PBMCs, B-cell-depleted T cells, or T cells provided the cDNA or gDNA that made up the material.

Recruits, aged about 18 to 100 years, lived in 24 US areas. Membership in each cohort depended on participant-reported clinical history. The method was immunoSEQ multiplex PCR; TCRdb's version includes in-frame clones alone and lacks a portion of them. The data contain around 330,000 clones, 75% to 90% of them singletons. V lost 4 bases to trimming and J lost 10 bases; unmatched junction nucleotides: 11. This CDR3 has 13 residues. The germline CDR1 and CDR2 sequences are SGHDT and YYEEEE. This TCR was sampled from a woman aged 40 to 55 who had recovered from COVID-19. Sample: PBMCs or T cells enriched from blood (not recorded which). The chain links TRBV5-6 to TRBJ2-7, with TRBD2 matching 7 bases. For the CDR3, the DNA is TGTGCCAGCAGCCCCGGGACTGGGGGGGATCAGTACTTC. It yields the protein CASSPGTGGDQYF.